This is a list of T cell receptor beta chains from one sample in a study of cytomegalovirus exposure and HLA in healthy donors. Assay used: immunoSEQ multiplex PCR; TCRdb lists only in-frame clones, some missing. The table records 90,000 to 130,000 clones, about 70% of them present only once. The sequenced material came from PBMCs. The origin of the receptors is a woman in her thirties in good health and CMV-seronegative. The CDR3 runs from the conserved cysteine through the conserved F or W. Each record gives: CDR3 protein, V gene, J gene.

CASPPPGEGTYEQYF,TRBV7-9,TRBJ2-7
CASSPRVTTGELFF,TRBV18,TRBJ2-2
CASSIWTGDSYEQYF,TRBV19,TRBJ2-7
CAISERTGGYGQFF,TRBV10-3,TRBJ2-1
CASSTQGYGYTF,TRBV6-5,TRBJ1-2
CASSQDRWNTEAFF,TRBV11-1,TRBJ1-1
CASSLFGANVLTF,TRBV7-9,TRBJ2-6
CASTQTGVHEQYF,TRBV6-5,TRBJ2-7
CASSSASRGQGGTEAFF,TRBV18,TRBJ1-1
CASSPWSGRDTEAFF,TRBV7-2,TRBJ1-1
CASSLVRQGGETGELFF,TRBV5-6,TRBJ2-2
CASRETGVMLYGYTF,TRBV6-5,TRBJ1-2
CASRTAGSSTDTQYF,TRBV10-2,TRBJ2-3
CASIPGTPPYEQYF,TRBV2,TRBJ2-7
CASSFSGTEAFF,TRBV27,TRBJ1-1
CASSRDRNYEQYF,TRBV4-1,TRBJ2-7
CASSLVRGAAPKETQYF,TRBV5-8,TRBJ2-5
CASSIRGGLAGGRRETQYF,TRBV19,TRBJ2-5
CAISDREVDQPQHF,TRBV10-3,TRBJ1-5
CANSRGTVYGYTF,TRBV5-6,TRBJ1-2
CASSSGQGYNQPQHF,TRBV5-1,TRBJ1-5
CASSSSLGTGSKNIQYF,TRBV7-9,TRBJ2-4
CSVEDGAGYGYTF,TRBV29-1,TRBJ1-2
CSVLVSDEQYF,TRBV29-1,TRBJ2-7
CSVYPRGAENTGELFF,TRBV29-1,TRBJ2-2
CASSLRIGQSMNTEAFF,TRBV27,TRBJ1-1
CASSSEAGEQFF,TRBV5-1,TRBJ2-1
CASSQLDRVKEKLFF,TRBV14,TRBJ1-4
CASSLAPAEGALNTEAFF,TRBV5-1,TRBJ1-1
CASSLTTGTSYNEQFF,TRBV11-2,TRBJ2-1
CASSLGLAGGTDTQYF,TRBV7-2,TRBJ2-3
CASSPVDRESHEQYF,TRBV27,TRBJ2-7
CSGAQGLNEKLFF,TRBV29-1,TRBJ1-4
CASSQGFDQPQHF,TRBV19,TRBJ1-5
CASSYRSGVGSTGELFF,TRBV2,TRBJ2-2
CASSYTPGITEAFF,TRBV6-5,TRBJ1-1
CASSLTGLNTEAFF,TRBV7-3,TRBJ1-1
CASSLEGLIGNEQFF,TRBV11-2,TRBJ2-1
CASSLGAGPQHGYTF,TRBV27,TRBJ1-2
CASSLGQGYYGYTF,TRBV13,TRBJ1-2
CASSEHPRGYTF,TRBV6-1,TRBJ1-2
CASRTSDSYEQYF,TRBV19,TRBJ2-7
CASRPGTANLIAQHF,TRBV19,TRBJ1-5
CASSQAYSGASYNEQFF,TRBV4-2,TRBJ2-1